Each of the 22 T cell receptor beta chains below was sequenced from the same sample in a study of blood T cells in healthy people across ages. Using a J-beta primer mix together with a sample-barcoded 5' primer, a second PCR was run for about 6 to 12 cycles. TCRdb ran MiXCR on the 5' RACE reads and lists one entry per CDR3 protein. The sample carries more than 450,000 distinct CDR3 sequences, about 25% recorded once. These data also formed part of another study, on T cells of mothers and their children.

The sample consisted of blood. The receptors were sampled from a boy younger than 10 in good health.

This clonotype was detected a few times. The CDR3 coding sequence is TGTGCCAGCAGTCCCTTGACTAGCGGGGTCTACAATGAGCAGTTCTTC. Translating gives CASSPLTSGVYNEQFF. The chain employs TRBV27 and TRBJ2-1; 11 bases map to TRBD2. The CDR3 is made up of 16 amino acids. Per germline, CDR1 MNHEY and CDR2 SMNVEV (reference sequence). The trim removed 5 bases at V and 3 bases at J, leaving 6 bases unmatched.

This clonotype was counted at least ten times. This rearrangement joins TRBV20-1 to TRBJ2-5, with 10 bases lining up with TRBD2. Germline V gene lookup returns CDR1 DFQATT and CDR2 SNEGSKA (reference sequence). Trimming took 0 bases from V and 5 from J; bases not matched to a gene: 15. The CDR3 is made up of 18 amino acids. The CDR3 DNA is TGCAGTGCTAGAGATAAGGCTAGCGGGAGCAATGGAGTCGAGACCCAGTACTTC. Translation: CSARDKASGSNGVETQYF.

V gene TRBV5-1 combines with J gene TRBJ1-1; the D is unclear. Germline CDR1 and CDR2: SGHRS and YFSETQ. The germline V and J ends were trimmed by 1 base and 3 bases, with 10 bases remaining between them. This CDR3 is 14 amino acids long. Here the CDR3 reads CASSLFSLDTEAFF. As DNA, the CDR3 is TGCGCCAGCAGCTTGTTCAGCCTGGACACTGAAGCTTTCTTT. The full variable domain, in which reference TRBV5-1 and TRBJ1-1 provide the parts outside the CDR3, is KAGVTQTPRYLIKTRGQQVTLSCSPISGHRSVSWYQQTPGQGLQFLFEYFSETQRNKGNFPGRFSGRQFSNSRSEMNVSTLELGDSALYLCASSLFSLDTEAFFGQGTRLTVV.

At least ten counts were recorded for this clonotype. The CDR3 region has the DNA TGTGCCAGCAGTGGGGGAGGGCTAGATAAGTTCTTC. Encoded protein: CASSGGGLDKFF. The chain recombines TRBV2 with TRBJ2-1, with 7 nucleotides matching TRBD2. Germline loops: CDR1 SNHLY, CDR2 FYNNEI. CDR3 length equals 12 residues. V lost 4 bases to trimming and J lost 14 bases; unmatched junction nucleotides: 8.

This sequence joins TRBV7-3 and TRBJ2-1, with 7 bases aligning to TRBD2. The CDR3 loop spans 14 amino acids. Trimming at V came to 2 bases and at J to 9 bases, leaving 7 bases not matched to a gene. Germline loops: CDR1 SGHTA, CDR2 FQGTGA. The CDR3 DNA reads TGTGCCAGCAGCTTAGGGGGAGGGCCTCGTGAGCAGTTCTTC. This gives the protein CASSLGGGPREQFF.

The V and J genes are TRBV6-5 and TRBJ1-2; D may be TRBD1 (5 bases). CDR3 length: 15 residues. Germline V gene data show CDR1 as MNHEY and CDR2 as SVGAGI. V gave up 0 bases and J gave up 1 base, with 9 bases separating them. In nucleotides, the CDR3 is TGTGCCAGCAGTTACTCCCTAGACAGTAACTATGGCTACACCTTC. Its protein is CASSYSLDSNYGYTF.

The rearrangement uses TRBV20-1 and TRBJ2-7; no clear D gene. The length of the CDR3 is 15 residues. CDR1 and CDR2 from the germline V gene are DFQATT and SNEGSKA (reference sequence). The germline V and J ends were trimmed by 4 bases and 0 bases, with 16 bases remaining between them. CDR3 DNA: TGCAGTGCTATGATTGCGTCGGAGAGCTCCTACGAGCAGTACTTC. Protein product: CSAMIASESSYEQYF.

The V and J genes are TRBV5-1 and TRBJ1-2; perhaps TRBD1 as D (5 bases). V gave up 4 bases and J gave up 2 bases, with 15 bases separating them. CDR3 length: 15 amino acids. Germline-derived CDR1 and CDR2 are SGHRS and YFSETQ. The CDR3 DNA follows: TGCGCCAGCAGCACGGGGCCTCCTAGCAACTATGGCTACACCTTC. Translation gives CASSTGPPSNYGYTF. The whole variable domain, filled in from reference TRBV5-1 and TRBJ1-2, reads KAGVTQTPRYLIKTRGQQVTLSCSPISGHRSVSWYQQTPGQGLQFLFEYFSETQRNKGNFPGRFSGRQFSNSRSEMNVSTLELGDSALYLCASSTGPPSNYGYTFGSGTRLTVV.

The sample holds a few counts of this clonotype. The J gene is TRBJ2-5, the V gene TRBV4-1; 7 nucleotides align to TRBD1. TRBJ2-7 explains the end of the DNA better; the J call may be wrong. Germline V lookup: CDR1 MGHRA, CDR2 YSYEKL. The CDR3 is 15 residues long. The CDR3 loop reads CASSQGDREAYEQYF. CDR3 bases: TGCGCCAGCAGCCAAGGGGACAGAGAAGCCTACGAGCAGTACTTC.

This clonotype was seen a single time. V and J are TRBV5-1 and TRBJ2-7, with D perhaps matching TRBD2 (6 bases). V lost 3 bases and J 3 bases, leaving 13 bases between the germline ends. Germline V gene lookup returns CDR1 SGHRS and CDR2 YFSETQ. CDR3 size: 14 residues. The DNA for the CDR3 is TGCGCCAGCAGCTCGGGGACTGAGAGCTACGAGCAGTACTTC. Translating gives CASSSGTESYEQYF.

DNA of the CDR3: TGTGCCAGCAGCTCAAACCGGGACAGTACCTACGAGCAGTACTTC. It codes for CASSSNRDSTYEQYF. This chain connects TRBV11-2 to TRBJ2-7, with 7 nucleotides matching TRBD1. CDR3 length equals 15 residues. In germline, CDR1 is SGHAT, CDR2 FQNNGV. The ends lost 4 bases at V and 2 bases at J; junction bases unmatched: 8.

The rearrangement links TRBV7-2 to TRBJ2-7; perhaps TRBD1 as D (5 bases). The CDR3 spans 14 residues. V lost 4 bases, J lost 2 bases, and 12 bases lay in between. Germline CDR1 is SGHTA and CDR2 is FQGNSA. Here the CDR3 reads CASSSDKLAYEQYF. The DNA of the CDR3 is TGTGCCAGCAGCTCGGACAAATTAGCCTACGAGCAGTACTTC.

This chain joins TRBV7-6 and TRBJ2-7; 9 bases fit TRBD2. V was pared by 0 bases and J by 6 bases, with 9 bases of the junction left unmatched. Germline CDR1 is SGHVS and CDR2 is FNYEAQ. This CDR3 is 16 amino acids long. The CDR3 spells CASSLAPAGGPPEQYF. CDR3 in DNA: TGTGCCAGCAGCTTAGCCCCAGCGGGAGGCCCTCCCGAGCAGTACTTC.

The V call is TRBV3-1, the J call TRBJ2-5; the D gene is possibly TRBD1 (5 bases). V was pared by 0 bases and J by 4 bases, with 12 bases between. Germline-derived CDR1 and CDR2 are LGHDT and YNNKEL (reference sequence). The CDR3 is 15 residues long. This chain's CDR3 is CASSQDPGMGETQYF. CDR3 in DNA: TGTGCCAGCAGCCAAGATCCAGGGATGGGAGAGACCCAGTACTTC.

The chain links TRBV20-1 to TRBJ2-5; 11 bases map to TRBD2. This CDR3 comprises 13 residues. Germline V gene data show CDR1 as DFQATT and CDR2 as SNEGSKA (reference sequence). After removal of 5 bases from V and 3 bases from J, the junction contained 2 bases not matched to a gene. CDR3 in DNA: TGCAGTGCTGGGACTAGCGGCGAAGAGACCCAGTACTTC. Amino acids: CSAGTSGEETQYF.

This clonotype was seen more than once but under ten times. This chain links TRBV19 with TRBJ2-1; TRBD2 matches 10 bases. Per the germline V gene, CDR1 is LNHDA and CDR2 is SQIVND (reference sequence). The ends lost 9 bases at V and 1 base at J; junction bases unmatched: 6. This CDR3 spans 15 amino acids. CDR3 sequence: CASQKREGSYNEQFF. The CDR3 DNA reads as TGTGCCAGCCAGAAGCGGGAGGGGTCCTACAATGAGCAGTTCTTC.

This clonotype occurred a few times. This chain links TRBV29-1 with TRBJ2-2, with D tentatively TRBD1 or TRBD2 (6 bases each). V dropped 6 bases and J dropped 3 bases, with 17 bases sitting between them. Looked up from germline, CDR1 is SQVTM and CDR2 is ANQGSEA. CDR3 length: 15 residues. CDR3 in amino acids: CSVAKGVADTGELFF. In nucleotides, the CDR3 is TGCAGCGTCGCCAAGGGGGTAGCGGACACCGGGGAGCTGTTTTTT.

This chain connects TRBV5-1 to TRBJ1-2; D call uncertain. This CDR3 is built from 13 residues. Trimming shortened V by 0 bases and J by 8 bases, and 11 bases separated the two germline ends. In germline, CDR1 is SGHRS, CDR2 YFSETQ. CDR3 coding DNA: TGCGCCAGCAGCTTGGTCGACGGGCGGGGCTACACCTTC. Protein product: CASSLVDGRGYTF.

J is TRBJ2-7 and V is TRBV5-1, with D unclear. Per the germline V gene, CDR1 is SGHRS and CDR2 is YFSETQ. This CDR3 comprises 15 residues. The V gene lost 2 bases and the J gene lost 0 bases, with 12 bases spanning the gap. For the CDR3, the DNA is TGCGCCAGCAGCTTCGACCGATATAACTCCTACGAGCAGTACTTC. Translation: CASSFDRYNSYEQYF.

This clonotype was observed a few times. The J gene is TRBJ2-7, the V gene TRBV3-1; 9 bases are shared with TRBD1. The germline V gene has CDR1 LGHDT and CDR2 YNNKEL (reference sequence). The CDR3 extends over 16 amino acids. V was clipped by 3 bases and J by 1 base; unmatched bases: 7. For the CDR3, the DNA is TGTGCCAGCAGCCAGTTGCCGGGACAGGGATCCTACGAGCAGTACTTC. Translation gives CASSQLPGQGSYEQYF.

The chain carries TRBV28 and TRBJ2-6; 9 bases match TRBD1. CDR1 and CDR2 from the germline V gene are MDHEN and SYDVKM. With 3 bases clipped from V and 0 bases from J, the junction kept 9 bases outside the gene matches. This CDR3 is 19 amino acids long. CDR3 sequence: CASSLLEQGATSGANVLTF. CDR3 DNA sequence: TGTGCCAGCAGTTTGTTGGAACAGGGGGCAACCTCTGGGGCCAACGTCCTGACTTTC.

CDR3 protein: CASSFQGRFVETQYF. DNA for the CDR3: TGCGCCAGCAGCTTCCAGGGGCGATTTGTGGAGACCCAGTACTTC. This chain links TRBV5-1 with TRBJ2-5, with D maybe TRBD1 (6 bases). CDR1 and CDR2 from the germline V gene are SGHRS and YFSETQ. This CDR3 has 15 residues. The V and J ends lost 2 bases and 5 bases respectively, with 16 bases between them.